Described below is a single T cell receptor beta chain sequence and its context. The sample is drawn from a study of blood T cell repertoires in COVID-19. In the study overall: Acute and convalescent COVID-19 specimens originated in the United States, Italy and Spain.

The V end lost 2 bases, the J end lost 0 bases, and 6 bases lay between the germline ends. Germline CDR1 and CDR2: MNHEY and SVGEGT. The CDR3 extends over 14 amino acids. In the original analysis: For nucleated cells, counts were estimated from reference gene primer amplification. Sequencing used immunoSEQ multiplex PCR; TCRdb keeps in-frame clones, though not all of them. That table supplies the V and J calls and clone size; D and trimming were determined from the DNA. Among about 210,000 clones listed, roughly 84% were seen once. Sequencing was performed on peripheral blood. The chain employs TRBV6-2 or TRBV6-3 and TRBJ2-3; no firm D call. This sequence originates from a man aged 45 to 65 with active or convalescent COVID-19. CDR3 coding DNA: TGTGCCAGCAGTTACGGTCAGAGCACAGATACGCAGTATTTT. It is translated as CASSYGQSTDTQYF.